One and the same sample provided the 14 T cell receptor beta chains below, sequenced in a study of blood T cell repertoires in COVID-19. The assay was immunoSEQ multiplex PCR, and TCRdb's table has in-frame clones only and misses some. This repertoire shows more than 40,000 clones, 70% to 90% found once; its top ten account for 4.3%. The sample taken for sequencing was peripheral blood. The source of these receptors is a man in his 60s with acute or convalescent COVID-19.

The genes are TRBV5-8 and TRBJ2-7; D unresolved. Looked up from germline, CDR1 is SGHTS and CDR2 is YDEGEE. Trimming left V 4 bases short and J 0 bases short, with 11 bases between. This CDR3 contains 14 residues. The CDR3 spells CASSDIRISYEQYF. DNA of the CDR3: TGTGCCAGCAGCGACATCAGGATCTCCTACGAGCAGTACTTC. Using reference TRBV5-8 and TRBJ2-7 for the parts outside the CDR3, the full variable domain is EAGVTQSPTHLIKTRGQQATLRCSPISGHTSVYWYQQALGLGLQFLLWYDEGEERNRGNFPPRFSGRQFPNYSSELNVNALELEDSALYLCASSDIRISYEQYFGPGTRLTVT.

This chain links TRBV6-1 with TRBJ1-5; D unresolved. The V end lost 0 bases, the J end lost 7 bases, and 13 bases lay between the germline ends. Germline V gives CDR1 MNHNS, CDR2 SASEGT. This CDR3 region has 15 residues. The CDR3 loop reads CASSEAYSGEQPQHF. CDR3 bases: TGTGCCAGCAGTGAAGCCTACAGCGGGGAACAGCCCCAGCATTTT.

The chain couples TRBV19 to TRBJ2-4, with D unresolved. The CDR3 contains 16 residues. V was pared by 6 bases and J by 0 bases, with 15 bases between. Germline V gives CDR1 LNHDA, CDR2 SQIVND (reference sequence). The CDR3 DNA sequence: TGTGCCAGTAGCTTCCGCCAGACTGTAGCCAAAAACATTCAGTACTTC. The encoded protein is CASSFRQTVAKNIQYF.

The chain has TRBV7-9 and TRBJ1-2, with D maybe TRBD1 (5 bases). Germline V CDR1 and CDR2: SEHNR, FQNEAQ (reference sequence). The CDR3 has 16 amino acids. The V and J ends lost 0 bases and 2 bases respectively, with 13 bases between them. The CDR3 nucleotides are TGTGCCAGCAGCTTAGCGCTAGTCAGGGTAAACTATGGCTACACCTTC. It specifies CASSLALVRVNYGYTF.

J is TRBJ1-4 and V is TRBV9; D might be TRBD1 (5 bases). V lost 9 bases and J 8 bases, leaving 17 bases between the germline ends. In germline, CDR1 is SGDLS, CDR2 YYNGEE. This CDR3 has 13 residues. CDR3 region: CATFLRVGEKLFF. The CDR3, as DNA: TGTGCCACCTTCCTCAGGGTCGGGGAAAAACTGTTTTTT.

The V and J genes are TRBV7-2 and TRBJ2-4; the D gene is possibly TRBD1 (5 bases). The ends were cut back, 5 bases at V and 5 bases at J, with 10 bases in the middle. CDR1 SGHTA and CDR2 FQGNSA come from the germline V gene. The length of the CDR3 is 13 residues. Here the CDR3 DNA reads TGTGCCAGCAGCGACAGTAGAGAAAACATTCAGTACTTC. Protein: CASSDSRENIQYF.

This chain connects TRBV18 to TRBJ2-5; perhaps TRBD2 as D (6 bases). The CDR3 sequence is 13 residues long. Trimming left V 4 bases short and J 5 bases short, with 11 bases between. CDR1 is KGHSH, CDR2 LQKENI, per germline. CDR3 in DNA: TGTGCCAGCTCACAAACAACTAGCGAGACCCAGTACTTC. Translated: CASSQTTSETQYF.

The chain carries TRBV5-6 and TRBJ1-2, with TRBD1 identical over 7 bases. Losses at the gene ends were 4 bases for V and 2 bases for J; bases not matched to a gene: 5. This CDR3 has 14 residues. In germline, CDR1 is SGHDT, CDR2 YYEEEE. CDR3 residues: CASSPDRANYGYTF. The CDR3 coding sequence is TGTGCCAGCAGCCCTGACAGGGCCAACTATGGCTACACCTTC.

The V and J genes are TRBV5-6 and TRBJ1-1; D may be TRBD1 (5 bases). Germline lookup yields CDR1 SGHDT and CDR2 YYEEEE. V was trimmed by 5 bases and J by 3 bases, leaving 11 bases between them. This CDR3 is built from 13 residues. CDR3: CASSSRQYTEAFF. CDR3 in DNA: TGTGCCAGCAGTTCCCGACAGTACACTGAAGCTTTCTTT.

This clone was seen just once. The chain joins TRBV3-1 (or the pseudogene TRBV3-2) to TRBJ1-1; D is perhaps TRBD1 (5 bases). This CDR3 is built from 13 residues. Trimming pared 6 bases from V and 4 bases from J, leaving 12 bases between. Germline V gene data show CDR1 as LGHDT and CDR2 as YNNKEL (reference sequence). The DNA for the CDR3 is TGTGCCAGCAGTCCCGGGAGGGGCACTGAAGCTTTCTTT. Protein sequence: CASSPGRGTEAFF.

CDR3 in DNA: TGTGCCAGCAGCTTGGTGGGCAGGGGCAATCAGCCCCAGCATTTT. This encodes CASSLVGRGNQPQHF. V gene TRBV5-8 combines with J gene TRBJ1-5; maybe TRBD1 (5 bases). V lost 0 bases to trimming and J lost 2 bases, with 9 bases between them. CDR1 and CDR2 (germline): SGHTS, YDEGEE. The CDR3 covers 15 residues. The entire variable domain, with the rest obtained from reference TRBV5-8 and TRBJ1-5, is as follows: EAGVTQSPTHLIKTRGQQATLRCSPISGHTSVYWYQQALGLGLQFLLWYDEGEERNRGNFPPRFSGRQFPNYSSELNVNALELEDSALYLCASSLVGRGNQPQHFGDGTRLSIL.

This clone was seen a handful of times. V and J are TRBV7-2 and TRBJ1-2; no definite D call. The CDR3 spans 13 residues. V lost 4 bases to trimming and J lost 2 bases, with 8 bases between them. Germline V gives CDR1 SGHTA, CDR2 FQGNSA. CDR3 nucleotide sequence: TGTGCCAGCAGCTACAACGGGAACTATGGCTACACCTTC. Translating it yields CASSYNGNYGYTF.

This chain uses TRBV9 with TRBJ2-2; the match to TRBD2 covers 13 bases. This CDR3 has 20 amino acids. Germline CDR1 SGDLS, CDR2 YYNGEE. Losses at the gene ends were 0 bases for V and 1 base for J; bases not matched to a gene: 9. The CDR3 is CASSVVGTSGAEKNTGELFF. The CDR3 nucleotides read TGTGCCAGCAGCGTAGTAGGGACTAGCGGGGCCGAAAAGAACACCGGGGAGCTGTTTTTT.

V gene TRBV4-3 combines with J gene TRBJ1-5, with TRBD1 matching 8 bases. Trimming at V came to 1 base and at J to 7 bases, leaving 6 bases not matched to a gene. The CDR3 consists of 15 residues. In germline, CDR1 is LGHNA, CDR2 YSLEER. The CDR3 DNA is TGCGCCAGCAGCCAAGGAACAGGGGGATGGCAGCCCCAGCATTTT. It is translated as CASSQGTGGWQPQHF.